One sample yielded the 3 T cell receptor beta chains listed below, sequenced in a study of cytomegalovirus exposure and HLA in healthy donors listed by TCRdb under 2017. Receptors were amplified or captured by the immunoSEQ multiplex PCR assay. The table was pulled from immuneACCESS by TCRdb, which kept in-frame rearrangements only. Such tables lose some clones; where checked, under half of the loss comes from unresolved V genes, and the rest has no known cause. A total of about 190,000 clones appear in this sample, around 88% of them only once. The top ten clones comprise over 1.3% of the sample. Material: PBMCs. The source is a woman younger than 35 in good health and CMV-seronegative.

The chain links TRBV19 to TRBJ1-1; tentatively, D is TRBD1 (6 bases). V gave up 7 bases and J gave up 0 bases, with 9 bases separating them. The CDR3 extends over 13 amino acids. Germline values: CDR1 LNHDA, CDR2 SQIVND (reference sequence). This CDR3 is CASNRVMNTEAFF. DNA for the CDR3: TGTGCCAGTAACAGGGTTATGAACACTGAAGCTTTCTTT.

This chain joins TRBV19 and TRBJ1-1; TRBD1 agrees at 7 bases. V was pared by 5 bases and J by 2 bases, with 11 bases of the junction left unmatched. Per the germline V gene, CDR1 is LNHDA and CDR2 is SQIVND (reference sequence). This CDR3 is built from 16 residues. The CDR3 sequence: CASSPPLRGLNTEAFF. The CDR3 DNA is TGTGCCAGTAGTCCCCCACTTAGGGGGCTTAACACTGAAGCTTTCTTT.

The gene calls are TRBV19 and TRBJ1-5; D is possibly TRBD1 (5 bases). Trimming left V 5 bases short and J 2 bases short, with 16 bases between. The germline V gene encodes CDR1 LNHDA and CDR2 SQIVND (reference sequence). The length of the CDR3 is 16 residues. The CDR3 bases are TGTGCCAGTAGTGGCCGGGGGGAAGCGGGCAATCAGCCCCAGCATTTT. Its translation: CASSGRGEAGNQPQHF. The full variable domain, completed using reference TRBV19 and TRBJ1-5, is DGGITQSPKYLFRKEGQNVTLSCEQNLNHDAMYWYRQDPGQGLRLIYYSQIVNDFQKGDIAEGYSVSREKKESFPLTVTSAQKNPTAFYLCASSGRGEAGNQPQHFGDGTRLSIL.